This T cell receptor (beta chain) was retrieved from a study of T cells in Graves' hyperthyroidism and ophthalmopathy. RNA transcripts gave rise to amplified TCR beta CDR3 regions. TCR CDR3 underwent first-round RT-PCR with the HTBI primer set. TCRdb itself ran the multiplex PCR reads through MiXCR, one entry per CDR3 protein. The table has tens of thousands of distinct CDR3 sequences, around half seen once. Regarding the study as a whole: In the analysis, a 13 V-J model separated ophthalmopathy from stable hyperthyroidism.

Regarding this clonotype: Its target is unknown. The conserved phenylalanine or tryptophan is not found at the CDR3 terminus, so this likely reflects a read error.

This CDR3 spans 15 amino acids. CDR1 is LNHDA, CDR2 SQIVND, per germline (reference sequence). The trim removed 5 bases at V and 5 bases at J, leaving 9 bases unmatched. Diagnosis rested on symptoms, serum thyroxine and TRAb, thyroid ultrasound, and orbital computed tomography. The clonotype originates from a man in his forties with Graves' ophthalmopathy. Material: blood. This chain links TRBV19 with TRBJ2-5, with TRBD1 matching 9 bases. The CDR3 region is CASSAGQGYWETQYS. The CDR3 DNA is TGTGCCAGTAGTGCCGGACAGGGGTATTGGGAGACCCAGTACTCC.